These 4 T cell receptor beta chains were all obtained from the same sample, sequenced in a study of blood T cell repertoires in COVID-19. The table came from immunoSEQ multiplex PCR; TCRdb's copy has only in-frame clones and leaves some out. The repertoire holds about 120,000 clones, with 85% as singletons. The sequenced material came from peripheral blood. These receptor sequences come from an elderly man with acute or convalescent COVID-19.

This chain links TRBV19 with TRBJ2-1; possible D gene TRBD2, 6 bases. The CDR3 length is 16 residues. V was clipped by 6 bases and J by 0 bases, with 15 bases between them. Germline lookup yields CDR1 LNHDA and CDR2 SQIVND (reference sequence). The CDR3 coding sequence is TGTGCCAGTAGGCCGGGAGCCCTCAGCTCCTACAATGAGCAGTTCTTC. Encoded protein: CASRPGALSSYNEQFF.

V and J are TRBV21-1 and TRBJ1-5. TRBV21-1 is reported as a pseudogene. The CDR3 extends over 13 amino acids. The CDR3 loop is CASSKDGGQPQHF. CDR3 bases: TGTGCCAGCAGCAAAGACGGGGGTCAGCCCCAGCATTTT.

This chain links TRBV6-5 with TRBJ1-5, with 8 bases that match TRBD1. Germline V gene lookup returns CDR1 MNHEY and CDR2 SVGAGI. The CDR3 consists of 15 residues. The V segment lost 7 bases and the J segment 11 bases; nucleotides outside the gene matches: 16. The CDR3 DNA is TGTGCCAGCAAGGGTCAGGGACAGGCCCGTTATGCCCAGCATTTT. This translates into CASKGQGQARYAQHF.

The J gene is TRBJ2-5, the V gene TRBV5-1; a weak D match, TRBD1 (5 bases). Germline CDR1 SGHRS, CDR2 YFSETQ. V was trimmed by 0 bases and J by 0 bases, leaving 12 bases between them. The CDR3 contains 16 residues. CDR3 DNA sequence: TGCGCCAGCAGCTTGGGAGGTACAGGTCACCAAGAGACCCAGTACTTC. Encoded protein: CASSLGGTGHQETQYF.